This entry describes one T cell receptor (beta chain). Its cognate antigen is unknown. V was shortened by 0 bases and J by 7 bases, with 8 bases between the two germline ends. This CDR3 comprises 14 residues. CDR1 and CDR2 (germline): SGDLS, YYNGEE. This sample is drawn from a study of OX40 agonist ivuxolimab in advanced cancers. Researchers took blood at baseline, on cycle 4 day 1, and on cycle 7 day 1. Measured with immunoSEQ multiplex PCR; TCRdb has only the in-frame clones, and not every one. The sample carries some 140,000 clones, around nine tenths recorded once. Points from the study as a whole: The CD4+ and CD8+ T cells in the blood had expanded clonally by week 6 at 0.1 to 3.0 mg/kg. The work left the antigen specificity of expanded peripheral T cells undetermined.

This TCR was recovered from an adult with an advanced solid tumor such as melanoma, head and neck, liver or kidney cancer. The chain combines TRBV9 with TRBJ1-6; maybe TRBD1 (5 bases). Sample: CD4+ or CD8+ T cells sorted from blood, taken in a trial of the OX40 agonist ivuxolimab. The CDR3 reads CASSVDRGNSPLHF. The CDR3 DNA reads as TGTGCCAGCAGCGTAGATCGGGGGAATTCACCCCTCCACTTT.